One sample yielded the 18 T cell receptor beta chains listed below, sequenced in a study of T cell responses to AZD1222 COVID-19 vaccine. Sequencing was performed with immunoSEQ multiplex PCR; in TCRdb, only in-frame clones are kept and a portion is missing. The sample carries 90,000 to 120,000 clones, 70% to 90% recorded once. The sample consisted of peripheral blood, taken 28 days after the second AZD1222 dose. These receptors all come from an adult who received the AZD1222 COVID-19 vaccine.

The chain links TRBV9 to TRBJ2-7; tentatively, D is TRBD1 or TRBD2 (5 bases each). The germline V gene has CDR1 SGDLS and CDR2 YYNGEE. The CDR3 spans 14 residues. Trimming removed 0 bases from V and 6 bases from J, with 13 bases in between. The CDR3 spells CASSVGQGVGEQYF. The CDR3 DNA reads TGTGCCAGCAGCGTAGGGCAGGGAGTGGGCGAGCAGTACTTC.

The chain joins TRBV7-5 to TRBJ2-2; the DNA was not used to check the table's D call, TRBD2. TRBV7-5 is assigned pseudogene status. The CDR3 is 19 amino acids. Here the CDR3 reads CVRSFCSTSGGANTGELFF. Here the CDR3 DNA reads TGTGTCAGAAGCTTCTGTTCGACTAGCGGGGGGGCGAACACCGGGGAGCTGTTTTTT.

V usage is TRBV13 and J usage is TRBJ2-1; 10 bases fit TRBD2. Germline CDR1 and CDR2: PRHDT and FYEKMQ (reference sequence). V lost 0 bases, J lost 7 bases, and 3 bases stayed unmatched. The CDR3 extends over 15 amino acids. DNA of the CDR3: TGTGCCAGCAGCTTAGGAGTAGCGGGGGGAAATGAGCAGTTCTTC. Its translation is CASSLGVAGGNEQFF.

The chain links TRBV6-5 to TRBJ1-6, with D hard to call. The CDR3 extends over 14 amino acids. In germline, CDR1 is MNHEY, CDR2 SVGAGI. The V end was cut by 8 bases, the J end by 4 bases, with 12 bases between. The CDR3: CASHGVGYNSPLHF. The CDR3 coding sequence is TGTGCCAGCCACGGGGTGGGTTATAATTCACCCCTCCACTTT.

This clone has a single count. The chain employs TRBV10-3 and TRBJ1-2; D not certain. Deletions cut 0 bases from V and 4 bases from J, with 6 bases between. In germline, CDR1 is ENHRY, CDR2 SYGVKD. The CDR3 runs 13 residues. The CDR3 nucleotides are TGTGCCATCAGTGAGTCGACTGGCTATGGCTACACCTTC. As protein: CAISESTGYGYTF.

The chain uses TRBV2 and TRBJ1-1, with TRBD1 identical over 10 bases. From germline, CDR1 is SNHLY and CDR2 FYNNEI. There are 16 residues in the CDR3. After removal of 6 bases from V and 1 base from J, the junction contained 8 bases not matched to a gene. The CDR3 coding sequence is TGTGCCAGCAGGGGAACGCGGACAGGGGGGAACACTGAAGCTTTCTTT. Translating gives CASRGTRTGGNTEAFF.

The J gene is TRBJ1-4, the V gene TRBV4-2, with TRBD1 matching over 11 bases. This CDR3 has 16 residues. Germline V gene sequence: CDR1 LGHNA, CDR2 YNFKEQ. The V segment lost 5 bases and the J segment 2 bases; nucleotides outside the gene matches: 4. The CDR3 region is CASSEGQGATNEKLFF. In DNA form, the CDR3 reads TGTGCCAGCAGCGAAGGACAGGGGGCGACTAATGAAAAACTGTTTTTT.

The CDR3 sequence: CASSYGQIAKNIQYF. The CDR3 DNA follows: TGTGCCAGCAGCTACGGACAGATAGCCAAAAACATTCAGTACTTC. The chain employs TRBV7-2 and TRBJ2-4; TRBD1 might be the D (6 bases). From germline, CDR1 is SGHTA and CDR2 FQGNSA. Trimming cost V 4 bases and J 0 bases, with 10 bases left between them. The CDR3 runs 15 residues.

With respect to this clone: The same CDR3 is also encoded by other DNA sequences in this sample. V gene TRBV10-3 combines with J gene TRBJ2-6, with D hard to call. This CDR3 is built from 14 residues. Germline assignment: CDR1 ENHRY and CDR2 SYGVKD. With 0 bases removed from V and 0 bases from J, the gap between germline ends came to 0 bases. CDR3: CAISESSGANVLTF. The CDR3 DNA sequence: TGTGCCATCAGTGAGTCCTCTGGGGCCAACGTCCTGACTTTC.

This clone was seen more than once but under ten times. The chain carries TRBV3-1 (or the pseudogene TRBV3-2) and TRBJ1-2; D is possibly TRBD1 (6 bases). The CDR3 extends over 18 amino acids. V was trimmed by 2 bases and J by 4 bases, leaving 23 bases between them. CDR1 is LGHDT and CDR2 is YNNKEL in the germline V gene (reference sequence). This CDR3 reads CASSQNGITGQGRYGYTF. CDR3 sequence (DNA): TGTGCCAGCAGCCAAAACGGGATAACAGGGCAGGGGCGCTATGGCTACACCTTC.

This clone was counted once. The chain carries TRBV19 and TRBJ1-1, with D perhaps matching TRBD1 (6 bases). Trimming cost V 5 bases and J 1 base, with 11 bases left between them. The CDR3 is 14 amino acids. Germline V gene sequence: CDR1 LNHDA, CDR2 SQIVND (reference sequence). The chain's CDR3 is CASSVTGTNTEAFF. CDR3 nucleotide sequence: TGTGCCAGTAGTGTGACAGGCACGAACACTGAAGCTTTCTTT.

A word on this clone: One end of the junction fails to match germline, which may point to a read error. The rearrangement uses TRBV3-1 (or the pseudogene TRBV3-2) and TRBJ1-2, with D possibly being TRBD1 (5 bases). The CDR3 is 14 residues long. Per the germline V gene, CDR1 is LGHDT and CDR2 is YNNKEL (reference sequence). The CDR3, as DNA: TGTGCCAGCAGCCAAGATAGAGGGGACTCCGGATCCCTCTTC. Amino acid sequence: CASSQDRGDSGSLF.

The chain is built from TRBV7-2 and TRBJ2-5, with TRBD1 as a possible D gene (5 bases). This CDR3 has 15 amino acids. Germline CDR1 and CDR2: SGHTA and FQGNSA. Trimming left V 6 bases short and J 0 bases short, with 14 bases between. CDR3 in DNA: TGTGCCAGCAGTCAGGGTATAGGATACCAAGAGACCCAGTACTTC. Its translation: CASSQGIGYQETQYF.

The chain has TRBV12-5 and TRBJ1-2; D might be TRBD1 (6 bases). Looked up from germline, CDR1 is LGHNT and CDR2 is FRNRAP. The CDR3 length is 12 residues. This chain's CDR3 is CAPGGGEAGYTF. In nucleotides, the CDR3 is TGTGCCCCGGGAGGGGGAGAAGCTGGCTACACCTTC.

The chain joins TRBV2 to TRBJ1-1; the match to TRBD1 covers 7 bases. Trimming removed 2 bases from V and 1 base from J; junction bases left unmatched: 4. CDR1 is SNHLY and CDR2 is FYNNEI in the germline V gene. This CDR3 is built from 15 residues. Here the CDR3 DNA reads TGTGCCAGCAGTGAAAGGCCAGGGGGGAACACTGAAGCTTTCTTT. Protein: CASSERPGGNTEAFF.

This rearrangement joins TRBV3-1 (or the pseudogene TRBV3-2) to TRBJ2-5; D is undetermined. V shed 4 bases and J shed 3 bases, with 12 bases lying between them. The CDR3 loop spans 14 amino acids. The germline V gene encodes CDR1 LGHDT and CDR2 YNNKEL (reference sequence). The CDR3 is CASSPRGPEETQYF. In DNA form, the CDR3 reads TGTGCCAGCAGCCCACGTGGCCCCGAAGAGACCCAGTACTTC.

In DNA, the CDR3 is TGTGCCAGTTCAGCGAGGAGGCCCTCTAATGAGCAGTTCTTC. Translated: CASSARRPSNEQFF. The chain links TRBV19 to TRBJ2-1, with D possibly matching TRBD2 (5 bases). CDR1 is LNHDA, CDR2 SQIVND, per germline (reference sequence). Trimming removed 8 bases at V and 7 bases at J, with 18 bases between. The CDR3 runs to 14 residues.

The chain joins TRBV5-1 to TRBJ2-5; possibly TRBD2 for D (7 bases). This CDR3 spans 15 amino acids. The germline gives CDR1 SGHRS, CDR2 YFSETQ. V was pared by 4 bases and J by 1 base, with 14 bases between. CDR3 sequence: CASSLLGGLQETQYF. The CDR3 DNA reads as TGCGCCAGCAGCCTTTTGGGGGGGCTCCAAGAGACCCAGTACTTC.